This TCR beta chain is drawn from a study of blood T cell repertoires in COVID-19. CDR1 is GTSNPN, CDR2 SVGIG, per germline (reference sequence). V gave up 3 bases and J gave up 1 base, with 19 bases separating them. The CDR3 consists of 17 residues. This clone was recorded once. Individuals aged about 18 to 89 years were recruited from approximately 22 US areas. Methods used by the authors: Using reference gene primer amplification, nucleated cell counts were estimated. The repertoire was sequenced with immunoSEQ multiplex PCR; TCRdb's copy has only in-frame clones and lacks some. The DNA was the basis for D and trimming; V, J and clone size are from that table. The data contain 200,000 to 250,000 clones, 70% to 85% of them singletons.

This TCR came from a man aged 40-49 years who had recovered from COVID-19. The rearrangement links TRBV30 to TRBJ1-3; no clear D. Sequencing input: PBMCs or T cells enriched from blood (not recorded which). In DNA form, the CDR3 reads TGTGCCTGGAGAATAGGGAGACGGACTACTTCTGGAAACACCATATATTTT. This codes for CAWRIGRRTTSGNTIYF.